The rows below give T cell receptor beta chains drawn from one sample of a study of CD8+ T cells in alopecia areata. TCRdb keeps only in-frame clones here, not all; method: immunoSEQ multiplex PCR. The repertoire holds around 100,000 clones, with approximately 52% as singletons. Sequenced: CD4+ T cells sorted from blood. The receptors derive from a human donor in good health. Both conserved end residues are part of each CDR3. The D gene is left open where the match is weak. Expanded clones get a size class; other rows say once, few or many, or leave the size out.

>TRBV28|few|TRBD1|TRBJ1-1
CASSSTSGQGWFRRTEAFF
TGTGCCAGCAGTTCAACCTCGGGACAGGGGTGGTTTCGGCGCACTGAAGCTTTCTTT
>TRBV4-1|NA|NA|TRBJ1-5
CASSQVDLISNQPQHF
TGCGCCAGCAGCCAAGTAGACCTAATTAGCAATCAGCCCCAGCATTTT
>TRBV30|NA|NA|TRBJ1-2
CAWSVNRAYGYTF
TGTGCCTGGAGTGTGAACAGGGCCTATGGCTACACCTTC
>TRBV7-9|NA|NA|TRBJ1-2
CASSLVEDGYTF
TGTGCCAGCAGCTTAGTAGAGGATGGCTACACCTTC
>TRBV27|NA|NA|TRBJ2-2
CASSLSPRRGRLRTNTGELFF
TGTGCCAGCAGTTTATCCCCTCGCAGAGGGAGACTTCGTACGAACACCGGGGAGCTGTTTTTT
>TRBV6-5|NA|NA|TRBJ1-5
CASSYAFNQPQHF
TGTGCCAGCAGTTACGCCTTCAATCAGCCCCAGCATTTT
>TRBV13|NA|TRBD1|TRBJ2-7
CASRRRRTGGDEQYF
TGTGCCAGCAGACGACGTCGGACAGGGGGCGACGAGCAGTACTTC
>TRBV28|few|TRBD2|TRBJ2-5
CASSSSGLETQYF
TGTGCCAGCAGCTCTAGCGGTTTAGAGACCCAGTACTTC
>TRBV9|NA|TRBD2|TRBJ2-3
CASSVDPAGADTQYF
TGTGCCAGCAGCGTAGATCCGGCGGGGGCAGATACGCAGTATTTT
>TRBV29-1|NA|TRBD1|TRBJ2-2
CSVMGQVNTGELFF
TGCAGCGTTATGGGACAGGTGAACACCGGGGAGCTGTTTTTT
>TRBV29-1|NA|NA|TRBJ1-4
CSVVGNNEKLFF
TGCAGCGTTGTGGGGAATAATGAAAAACTGTTTTTT
>TRBV4-2|NA|TRBD2|TRBJ2-3
CASSQAPRGAADTQYF
TGTGCCAGCAGCCAAGCTCCGCGGGGGGCCGCAGATACGCAGTATTTT
>TRBV25-1|NA|NA|TRBJ1-1
CASEPQSAKPEAFF
TGTGCCAGCGAACCCCAGTCTGCAAAGCCTGAAGCTTTCTTT
>TRBV5-1|once|TRBD2|TRBJ2-7
CASSSRLAGELYEQYF
TGCGCCAGCAGCTCCCGACTAGCGGGGGAGCTATACGAGCAGTACTTC
>TRBV5-4|NA|NA|TRBJ1-6
CASSSTGTNSPLHF
TGTGCCAGCAGCTCCACCGGGACCAATTCACCCCTCCACTTT
>TRBV6-5|NA|NA|TRBJ2-4
CASSYSTATKNIQYF
TGTGCCAGCAGTTACTCGACAGCAACCAAAAACATTCAGTACTTC
>TRBV6-1|NA|NA|TRBJ2-4
CASSELGGRGNIQYF
TGTGCCAGCAGTGAACTCGGAGGGCGCGGAAACATTCAGTACTTC
>TRBV29-1|NA|TRBD2|TRBJ2-3
CSVGGGLTDTQYF
TGCAGCGTCGGCGGGGGACTCACAGATACGCAGTATTTT
>TRBV7-9|NA|NA|TRBJ1-2
CASSLDRRGTYGYTF
TGTGCCAGCAGCTTAGATCGGAGGGGAACCTATGGCTACACCTTC
>TRBV5-1|few|NA|TRBJ2-1
CASSYEKPNNEQFF
TGCGCCAGCAGTTATGAAAAACCTAACAATGAGCAGTTCTTC
>TRBV21-1|NA|NA|TRBJ2-7
CASSKGGRGDATYEQYF
TGTGCCAGCAGCAAAGGGGGGAGAGGGGACGCGACATACGAGCAGTACTTC
>TRBV4-3|medium-sized|TRBD2|TRBJ2-3
CASSQASGGASSTDTQYF
TGCGCCAGCAGCCAAGCTAGCGGGGGGGCGTCCAGCACAGATACGCAGTATTTT
>TRBV6-5|NA|NA|TRBJ2-2
CASSRHGRIAGELFF
TGTGCCAGCAGTCGGCACGGACGGATTGCCGGGGAGCTGTTTTTT
>TRBV4-1|once|NA|TRBJ2-1
CASSQALQGGRNEQFF
TGCGCCAGCAGCCAAGCGCTCCAGGGGGGGAGAAATGAGCAGTTCTTC
>TRBV4-2|NA|TRBD2|TRBJ2-5
CASSQDRGSGGAVETQYF
TGTGCCAGCAGCCAAGATCGGGGTAGCGGGGGGGCCGTGGAGACCCAGTACTTC
>TRBV7-2|NA|TRBD2|TRBJ2-4
CASSFQLAGAKNIQYF
TGTGCCAGCAGCTTCCAGCTAGCGGGAGCCAAAAACATTCAGTACTTC
>TRBV29-1|few|NA|TRBJ1-3
CSVHVVSGNTIYF
TGCAGCGTACACGTTGTCTCTGGAAACACCATATATTTT
>TRBV7-9|NA|NA|TRBJ1-6
CASSSRGDSPLHF
TGTGCCAGCAGCTCTAGGGGAGATTCACCCCTCCACTTT
>TRBV7-2|NA|TRBD1|TRBJ2-7
CASSAAGQGIMEQYF
TGTGCCAGCAGCGCGGCGGGACAGGGTATCATGGAGCAGTACTTC
>TRBV5-6|NA|NA|TRBJ2-7
CASSTDIYEQYF
TGTGCCAGCAGCACGGACATTTACGAGCAGTACTTC
>TRBV2|NA|NA|TRBJ1-2
CASSEDQLLNYGYTF
TGTGCCAGCAGTGAGGACCAGCTACTTAACTATGGCTACACCTTC
>TRBV29-1|NA|NA|TRBJ1-2
CSVVAGYGYTF
TGCAGCGTGGTGGCGGGCTATGGCTACACCTTC
>TRBV5-1|once|NA|TRBJ1-1
CASSRQLLTEAFF
TGCGCCAGCAGCCGCCAACTCCTCACTGAAGCTTTCTTT
>TRBV5-1|NA|NA|TRBJ2-5
CASSRLGTQYF
TGCGCCAGCAGTCGGTTAGGGACCCAGTACTTC
>TRBV19|NA|TRBD1|TRBJ2-1
CASRADRGNEQFF
TGTGCCAGTAGAGCCGACAGGGGCAATGAGCAGTTCTTC
>TRBV7-2|many|NA|TRBJ2-1
CASRSRGAPRVADNEQFF
TGTGCCAGCAGATCAAGAGGGGCCCCGAGGGTAGCGGACAATGAGCAGTTCTTC
>TRBV2|NA|TRBD1|TRBJ1-5
CASRGTGNQPQHF
TGTGCCAGCAGGGGGACAGGGAATCAGCCCCAGCATTTT
>TRBV30|NA|TRBD1|TRBJ1-3
CAWGTGGTSSGNTIYF
TGTGCCTGGGGGACAGGGGGTACCAGCTCTGGAAACACCATATATTTT
>TRBV10-3|NA|TRBD1|TRBJ2-1
CAISGGDRTDNEQFF
TGTGCCATCAGTGGGGGGGACAGGACTGACAATGAGCAGTTCTTC
>TRBV7-2|NA|NA|TRBJ1-4
CASSPNPIATNEKLFF
TGTGCCAGCAGCCCGAACCCCATTGCAACTAATGAAAAACTGTTTTTT
>TRBV4-2|NA|NA|TRBJ2-3
CASSQGDSTDTQYF
TGTGCCAGCAGCCAAGGGGACAGCACAGATACGCAGTATTTT
>TRBV30|NA|NA|TRBJ1-5
CAWSKFWPPSRSNQPQHF
TGTGCCTGGAGTAAGTTTTGGCCTCCTAGCAGGAGCAATCAGCCCCAGCATTTT